This TCR beta chain was recovered during a study of CDR3 diversity in severe acne. Deletions cut 4 bases from V and 6 bases from J, with 10 bases between. CDR1 is MGHDK, CDR2 SYGVNS, per germline. The CDR3 loop spans 12 amino acids. In its sample, this clonotype was seen a few times. TCRdb independently ran MiXCR on the PCR reads; one entry per CDR3 protein. The table lists about 93,000 distinct CDR3 sequences, 45% to 50% of them singletons. Sequencing input: blood. The clonotype comes from a male donor in good health, serving as a control. V gene TRBV25-1 combines with J gene TRBJ2-7, with a weak D call TRBD1 (6 bases). Here the CDR3 reads CASSARGGEQYF. CDR3 sequence (DNA): TGTGCCAGCAGTGCTCGAGGGGGCGAGCAGTACTTC.